Following are 27 T cell receptor beta chains from one sample sequenced in a study of blood T cell repertoires in COVID-19. The assay was immunoSEQ multiplex PCR, and TCRdb's table has in-frame clones only and misses some. The data hold roughly 300,000 clones, with around 86% observed a single time. Sequencing input: PBMCs or T cells enriched from blood (not recorded which). These receptors were collected from a woman between 18 and 29 years old who had recovered from COVID-19.

The chain has TRBV6-5 and TRBJ1-1; 10 bases line up with TRBD1. This CDR3 has 16 amino acids. Germline V lookup: CDR1 MNHEY, CDR2 SVGAGI. With 2 bases clipped from V and 4 bases from J, the junction kept 7 bases outside the gene matches. The CDR3 DNA is TGTGCCAGCAGTTACACACGGGACAGGGGCTTCACTGAAGCTTTCTTT. This gives the protein CASSYTRDRGFTEAFF.

This chain uses TRBV4-2 with TRBJ2-1; tentative D call: TRBD2 (5 bases). Between the trimmed V and J ends, which lost 0 bases and 0 bases, there was a span of 12 bases. This CDR3 is built from 17 residues. CDR1 LGHNA and CDR2 YNFKEQ come from the germline V gene. The DNA for the CDR3 is TGTGCCAGCAGCCAAGATCCGCGGGCTAGCTCCTACAATGAGCAGTTCTTC. The encoded protein is CASSQDPRASSYNEQFF.

This chain links TRBV19 with TRBJ2-1, with D maybe TRBD2 (5 bases). Per germline, CDR1 LNHDA and CDR2 SQIVND (reference sequence). The CDR3 has 13 amino acids. Trimming took off 6 bases at V and 3 bases at J, with 9 bases between the two ends. CDR3 nucleotides: TGTGCCAGTAGCGGACTTCTCTACAATGAGCAGTTCTTC. Residues: CASSGLLYNEQFF. Full variable domain (remainder filled in from reference TRBV19 and TRBJ2-1): DGGITQSPKYLFRKEGQNVTLSCEQNLNHDAMYWYRQDPGQGLRLIYYSQIVNDFQKGDIAEGYSVSREKKESFPLTVTSAQKNPTAFYLCASSGLLYNEQFFGPGTRLTVL.

This clone was counted only a few times. The chain uses TRBV20-1 and TRBJ1-1; no reliable D call. Trimming removed 3 bases at V and 10 bases at J, with 6 bases between. Germline loops: CDR1 DFQATT, CDR2 SNEGSKA (reference sequence). This CDR3 has 9 residues. Written as DNA, the CDR3 is TGCAGTGCTAGCGGGAGAGCTTTCTTT. Protein product: CSASGRAFF.

This chain joins TRBV6-5 and TRBJ2-1, with D unresolved. Looked up from germline, CDR1 is MNHEY and CDR2 is SVGAGI. V was pared by 5 bases and J by 5 bases, with 13 bases between. CDR3 length equals 14 residues. This CDR3 is CASSPQESNNEQFF. The CDR3 DNA reads as TGTGCCAGCAGTCCTCAAGAGAGTAACAATGAGCAGTTCTTC.

The chain uses TRBV27 and TRBJ2-2; 8 bases fit TRBD1. Germline V CDR1 and CDR2: MNHEY, SMNVEV (reference sequence). CDR3 length: 14 residues. Losses at the gene ends were 6 bases for V and 3 bases for J; bases not matched to a gene: 3. The CDR3, as DNA: TGTGCCAGCAGCAGACAGGGGTACACCGGGGAGCTGTTTTTT. Protein sequence: CASSRQGYTGELFF.

The chain couples TRBV18 to TRBJ1-1, with D possibly being TRBD1 (5 bases). Trimming stripped 6 bases from V and 4 bases from J, with 15 bases between. This CDR3 spans 14 amino acids. Per the germline V gene, CDR1 is KGHSH and CDR2 is LQKENI. The CDR3 loop reads CASSEAGGGTEAFF. CDR3 sequence (DNA): TGTGCCAGCTCCGAAGCGGGGGGTGGCACTGAAGCTTTCTTT.

This chain joins TRBV28 and TRBJ2-2; a possible D gene is TRBD1 (6 bases). Deletions cut 3 bases from V and 0 bases from J, with 14 bases between. The CDR3 is 17 residues long. Germline V gene sequence: CDR1 MDHEN, CDR2 SYDVKM. CDR3 coding DNA: TGTGCCAGCAGTTTCTCTCCCGGGACAACGAACACCGGGGAGCTGTTTTTT. This encodes CASSFSPGTTNTGELFF.

The chain uses TRBV10-1 and TRBJ1-2; TRBD1 aligns across 7 bases. The V gene's germline CDR1 is WNHNN and CDR2 SYGVQD (reference sequence). J lost 0 bases, V lost 2 bases, and 9 bases had no gene match. The CDR3 sequence is 17 residues long. CDR3 sequence reads: CASSEPGRGCPNYGYTF. The CDR3 region has the DNA TGCGCCAGCAGTGAGCCCGGCAGGGGGTGCCCTAACTATGGCTACACCTTC.

This clone was detected ten times or more. The chain links TRBV4-2 to TRBJ1-2; 9 positions match TRBD1. The CDR3 totals 15 residues. CDR1 is LGHNA and CDR2 is YNFKEQ in the germline V gene. V gave up 5 bases and J gave up 3 bases; unmatched junction bases: 7. The CDR3 loop is CASSSRTGDDYGYTF. The CDR3 DNA reads as TGTGCCAGCAGCTCACGGACAGGGGACGACTATGGCTACACCTTC.

This clone has just a few counts. One end of the junction is discordant with germline, which a read error may explain. The chain recombines TRBV4-1 with TRBJ1-1; D gene uncertain. The CDR3 extends over 17 amino acids. Germline V gives CDR1 MGHRA, CDR2 YSYEKL. The CDR3 coding sequence is TGCGCCAGCAGCCACTCCCTGCCCGAGGTTTTGAAGACTGAAGCTTTCTTT. Protein sequence: CASSHSLPEVLKTEAFF.

This chain links TRBV5-1 with TRBJ2-3, with 10 positions matching TRBD1. The CDR3 covers 16 residues. V lost 5 bases to trimming and J lost 7 bases; unmatched junction nucleotides: 13. In germline, CDR1 is SGHRS, CDR2 YFSETQ. CDR3 coding DNA: TGCGCCAGCAGTCGGATGGGACAGGGGCTCGCAAATACGCAGTATTTT. It specifies CASSRMGQGLANTQYF. The whole variable domain, remainder taken from reference TRBV5-1 and TRBJ2-3, is KAGVTQTPRYLIKTRGQQVTLSCSPISGHRSVSWYQQTPGQGLQFLFEYFSETQRNKGNFPGRFSGRQFSNSRSEMNVSTLELGDSALYLCASSRMGQGLANTQYFGPGTRLTVL.

This clone has a handful of counts. V and J are TRBV24-1 and TRBJ2-7; tentatively, D is TRBD2 (6 bases). Germline CDR1 is KGHDR and CDR2 is SFDVKD. The CDR3 runs 15 residues. V was pared by 12 bases and J by 4 bases, with 24 bases between. CDR3 sequence reads: CAPPEGNKGLYEQYF. The CDR3 nucleotides are TGTGCCCCGCCGGAGGGGAACAAGGGCTTATACGAGCAGTACTTC.

This sequence joins TRBV27 and TRBJ2-3, with D perhaps matching TRBD1 (5 bases). V lost 6 bases to trimming and J lost 0 bases, with 16 bases between them. In germline, CDR1 is MNHEY, CDR2 SMNVEV (reference sequence). CDR3 size: 16 residues. The CDR3 DNA reads as TGTGCCAGCAGCGAATGGGGCGGACCCAGCACAGATACGCAGTATTTT. This codes for CASSEWGGPSTDTQYF.

This clone turned up a few times. The chain employs TRBV24-1 and TRBJ2-3; D remains ambiguous. Germline loops: CDR1 KGHDR, CDR2 SFDVKD. V lost 7 bases and J lost 6, with 7 bases in between. This CDR3 has 11 residues. Here the CDR3 reads CATSLRDTQYF. CDR3 sequence (DNA): TGTGCCACCAGCCTGAGGGATACGCAGTATTTT.

The chain uses TRBV14 and TRBJ1-3, with a tentative D call TRBD1 (5 bases). The germline gives CDR1 SGHDN, CDR2 FVKESK. The CDR3 has 16 amino acids. Trimming removed 5 bases at V and 0 bases at J, with 14 bases between. CDR3 region: CASSSRAASSGNTIYF. CDR3 coding DNA: TGTGCCAGCAGCTCCAGGGCAGCGAGCTCTGGAAACACCATATATTTT.

The chain is built from TRBV13 and TRBJ2-2; D is possibly TRBD2 (6 bases). V was shortened by 2 bases and J by 0 bases, with 16 bases between the two germline ends. CDR1 and CDR2 from the germline V gene are PRHDT and FYEKMQ (reference sequence). CDR3 length: 18 residues. The CDR3 bases are TGTGCCAGCAGCTTAAATAACCGACTAGAGTCGAACACCGGGGAGCTGTTTTTT. It codes for CASSLNNRLESNTGELFF.

The chain has TRBV5-6 and TRBJ1-5; no clear D. Germline lookup yields CDR1 SGHDT and CDR2 YYEEEE. This CDR3 is 14 amino acids long. Trimming took 2 bases from V and 3 from J, leaving 9 bases between them. The CDR3 bases are TGTGCCAGCAGCTTTGGAGGGTCCAATCAGCCCCAGCATTTT. This sequence encodes CASSFGGSNQPQHF.

With regard to this clone: This same CDR3 is encoded by further DNA sequences in the sample. V is TRBV12-3 or TRBV12-4 and J is TRBJ1-5, with 9 bases identical to TRBD1. V lost 4 bases, J lost 7 bases, and 2 bases stayed unmatched. The CDR3 runs 13 residues. CDR3 sequence reads: CASSSGQGQPQHF. CDR3 in DNA: TGTGCCAGCAGTTCGGGACAGGGCCAGCCCCAGCATTTT.

The V and J genes are TRBV28 and TRBJ1-4; no reliable D call. In germline, CDR1 is MDHEN, CDR2 SYDVKM. This CDR3 contains 15 residues. V was clipped by 6 bases and J by 0 bases, with 11 bases between them. Here the CDR3 reads CASRAGPATNEKLFF. The CDR3 DNA follows: TGTGCCAGCAGGGCAGGCCCTGCAACTAATGAAAAACTGTTTTTT.

This sequence joins TRBV5-1 and TRBJ1-1; possibly TRBD1 for D (5 bases). Germline assignment: CDR1 SGHRS and CDR2 YFSETQ. The germline V and J ends were trimmed by 4 bases and 3 bases, with 13 bases remaining between them. This CDR3 has 14 residues. CDR3 in amino acids: CASSTAGGDTEAFF. Here the CDR3 DNA reads TGCGCCAGCAGCACCGCCGGAGGGGACACTGAAGCTTTCTTT.

As regards this clone: Other DNA sequences from this sample encode an identical CDR3 as well. The chain's CDR3 is CASSLDNSYEQYF. The CDR3 DNA sequence: TGCGCCAGCAGCTTGGACAACTCCTACGAGCAGTACTTC. The chain has TRBV5-1 and TRBJ2-7; D gene uncertain. Looked up from germline, CDR1 is SGHRS and CDR2 is YFSETQ. This CDR3 comprises 13 residues. V lost 0 bases to trimming and J lost 0 bases, with 4 bases between them.

The chain is built from TRBV3-1 (or the pseudogene TRBV3-2) and TRBJ1-6; TRBD1 is a possible D gene (6 bases). V dropped 1 base and J dropped 9 bases, with 13 bases sitting between them. The CDR3 runs 15 residues. Germline V CDR1 and CDR2: LGHDT, YNNKEL (reference sequence). CDR3 DNA sequence: TGTGCCAGCAGCCAAGGCCGGGGGGCAGTTTCACCCCTCCACTTT. Protein sequence: CASSQGRGAVSPLHF.

CDR3 in amino acids: CASSPSGGRTGELFF. The CDR3, as DNA: TGTGCCAGCAGCCCTAGTGGGGGCAGAACCGGGGAGCTGTTTTTT. The V and J genes are TRBV3-1 (or the pseudogene TRBV3-2) and TRBJ2-2; TRBD1 is a possible D gene (6 bases). Germline CDR1 is LGHDT and CDR2 is YNNKEL (reference sequence). The CDR3 has 15 residues. The V end was cut by 4 bases, the J end by 5 bases, with 14 bases between.

The chain recombines TRBV4-2 with TRBJ2-7; TRBD2 matches at 9 bases. With V trimmed by 4 bases and J by 5 bases, 6 bases remained unmatched. Germline loops: CDR1 LGHNA, CDR2 YNFKEQ. This CDR3 has 14 amino acids. CDR3 protein: CASSLAGVVDEQYF. The DNA of the CDR3 is TGTGCCAGCAGCCTAGCGGGAGTAGTGGACGAGCAGTACTTC.

V and J are TRBV5-8 and TRBJ1-5; 8 bases fit TRBD1. The ends lost 2 bases at V and 3 bases at J; junction bases unmatched: 7. The CDR3 contains 16 residues. Germline-derived CDR1 and CDR2 are SGHTS and YDEGEE. CDR3 region: CASSFTGQVANQPQHF. The CDR3 nucleotides are TGTGCCAGCAGCTTTACGGGACAGGTCGCCAATCAGCCCCAGCATTTT.

This chain connects TRBV12-5 to TRBJ1-4, with 7 bases matching TRBD1. J lost 1 base, V lost 4 bases, and 21 bases had no gene match. The CDR3 runs 21 residues. In germline, CDR1 is LGHNT, CDR2 FRNRAP. The CDR3 reads CASGSSHRVGGVWGTNEKLFF. CDR3 nucleotide sequence: TGTGCTAGTGGTTCCTCTCACCGAGTAGGGGGCGTTTGGGGAACTAATGAAAAACTGTTTTTT.